These 14 T cell receptor beta chains share one sample of origin, sequenced in a study of T cell responses to AZD1222 COVID-19 vaccine. Clones were read by immunoSEQ multiplex PCR, and TCRdb kept only the in-frame ones, dropping some. The table includes 100,000 or so clones, more than 70% detected once. This sample comprised peripheral blood, obtained on day 0 of AZD1222 vaccination. These receptors were obtained from an adult in good health.

The V gene is TRBV7-8, the J gene TRBJ2-2; tentatively, D is TRBD1 or TRBD2 (5 bases each). Germline lookup yields CDR1 SGHVS and CDR2 FQNEAQ. CDR3 length equals 14 residues. The V gene lost 0 bases and the J gene lost 9 bases, with 11 bases spanning the gap. CDR3 in amino acids: CASSLASGHRELFF. CDR3 bases: TGTGCCAGCAGCTTAGCGTCGGGGCATCGGGAGCTGTTTTTT.

This clone appeared once. J is TRBJ2-2 and V is TRBV21-1. TRBV21-1 is deemed a pseudogene. The CDR3 totals 16 residues. The CDR3 region is CASTPGFYTGTGELFF. CDR3 nucleotide sequence: TGTGCCAGCACCCCAGGATTTTATACGGGTACCGGGGAGCTGTTTTTT.

V usage is TRBV5-8 and J usage is TRBJ1-4, with D perhaps matching TRBD1 (5 bases). Per the germline V gene, CDR1 is SGHTS and CDR2 is YDEGEE. V was trimmed by 2 bases and J by 8 bases, leaving 16 bases between them. This CDR3 has 15 residues. CDR3 in DNA: TGTGCCAGCAGCTTAGGGGCCCAGGGTAGCGAAAAACTGTTTTTT. Amino acid sequence: CASSLGAQGSEKLFF. Using reference TRBV5-8 and TRBJ1-4 for the parts outside the CDR3, the full variable domain is EAGVTQSPTHLIKTRGQQATLRCSPISGHTSVYWYQQALGLGLQFLLWYDEGEERNRGNFPPRFSGRQFPNYSSELNVNALELEDSALYLCASSLGAQGSEKLFFGSGTQLSVL.

V gene TRBV3-1 (or the pseudogene TRBV3-2) combines with J gene TRBJ2-2; tentatively, D is TRBD2 (6 bases). Germline loops: CDR1 LGHDT, CDR2 YNNKEL (reference sequence). V lost 3 bases and J lost 7, with 6 bases in between. The CDR3 extends over 12 amino acids. The CDR3 protein is CASSQGGGELFF. The CDR3 nucleotides are TGTGCCAGCAGCCAGGGGGGCGGGGAGCTGTTTTTT.

The chain links TRBV11-1 to TRBJ2-7; 7 nucleotides agree with TRBD2. V was clipped by 5 bases and J by 3 bases; unmatched bases: 7. This CDR3 has 14 amino acids. Germline CDR1 and CDR2: SGHAT and FQDESV (reference sequence). CDR3 coding DNA: TGTGCCAGCAGCCCTCGGGAGCGGGACTACGAGCAGTACTTC. Amino acids: CASSPRERDYEQYF.

This clone was seen a single time. This sequence joins TRBV5-4 and TRBJ1-5, with unresolved D. The V end was cut by 0 bases, the J end by 4 bases, with 8 bases between. The CDR3 is 14 residues long. Germline V gene data show CDR1 as SGHNT and CDR2 as YYREEE (reference sequence). CDR3 in DNA: TGTGCCAGCAGCTTGGTCCGGGTTAATCAGCCCCAGCATTTT. It codes for CASSLVRVNQPQHF.

The gene calls are TRBV3-1 (or the pseudogene TRBV3-2) and TRBJ2-1; TRBD1 is a possible D gene (6 bases). The CDR3 has 14 amino acids. Per germline, CDR1 LGHDT and CDR2 YNNKEL (reference sequence). Trimming pared 5 bases from V and 8 bases from J, leaving 16 bases between. The CDR3 is CASSADSPRDEQFF. DNA for the CDR3: TGTGCCAGCAGCGCGGACAGCCCGAGGGATGAGCAGTTCTTC.

This chain links TRBV19 with TRBJ2-7, with a tentative D call TRBD2 (7 bases). The CDR3 covers 15 residues. Trimming stripped 4 bases from V and 6 bases from J, with 19 bases between. Germline lookup yields CDR1 LNHDA and CDR2 SQIVND (reference sequence). Here the CDR3 reads CASSNSGGFRGEQYF. The CDR3 DNA reads as TGTGCCAGTAGTAACTCGGGGGGCTTCAGGGGCGAGCAGTACTTC.

V is TRBV6-4 and J is TRBJ2-1, with D possibly matching TRBD2 (6 bases). Germline-derived CDR1 and CDR2 are MRHNA and SNTAGT. V was shortened by 6 bases and J by 2 bases, with 11 bases between the two germline ends. The CDR3 is 14 residues long. The CDR3 nucleotides read TGTGCCAGCAGCCCGGGAGTAACCTACAATGAGCAGTTCTTC. Protein sequence: CASSPGVTYNEQFF.

V usage is TRBV6-2 or TRBV6-3 and J usage is TRBJ1-2; 7 nucleotides agree with TRBD1. CDR1 is MNHEY, CDR2 SVGEGT, per germline. Trimming at V came to 2 bases and at J to 4 bases, leaving 7 bases not matched to a gene. The CDR3 has 15 amino acids. CDR3 in DNA: TGTGCCAGCAGTTACGCGACAGGGTCGGCCTATGGCTACACCTTC. This sequence encodes CASSYATGSAYGYTF.

CDR3 sequence (DNA): TGTGCCAGCAGATTGACAGGGGGGGGAGAGACCCAGTACTTC. This encodes CASRLTGGGETQYF. The rearrangement joins TRBV5-8 to TRBJ2-5; 9 bases map to TRBD1. Germline V gene data show CDR1 as SGHTS and CDR2 as YDEGEE. The CDR3 spans 14 residues. Trimming removed 5 bases from V and 4 bases from J; junction bases left unmatched: 6.

This chain uses TRBV3-1 (or the pseudogene TRBV3-2) with TRBJ1-2; D is undetermined. The germline V gene has CDR1 LGHDT and CDR2 YNNKEL (reference sequence). The germline V and J ends were trimmed by 1 base and 4 bases, with 7 bases remaining between them. The CDR3 covers 13 residues. CDR3 loop: CASSQGHLYGYTF. The CDR3 nucleotides read TGTGCCAGCAGCCAAGGACACCTCTATGGCTACACCTTC.

The chain joins TRBV3-1 (or the pseudogene TRBV3-2) to TRBJ1-1; D gene uncertain. The CDR3 runs 16 residues. Trimming removed 1 base at V and 1 base at J, with 13 bases between. Germline V CDR1 and CDR2: LGHDT, YNNKEL (reference sequence). This CDR3 is CASSQAHQTPNTEAFF. The DNA of the CDR3 is TGTGCCAGCAGCCAAGCCCACCAGACACCGAACACTGAAGCTTTCTTT.

There are a few counts of this clone. The chain couples TRBV30 to TRBJ1-6, with TRBD1 as a possible D gene (5 bases). The CDR3 is 16 amino acids. The germline V gene has CDR1 GTSNPN and CDR2 SVGIG (reference sequence). Between the trimmed V and J ends, which lost 0 bases and 5 bases, there was a span of 14 bases. In nucleotides, the CDR3 is TGTGCCTGGAGTGTACGTACAGGCGTTAATAATTCACCCCTCCACTTT. Translated: CAWSVRTGVNNSPLHF.